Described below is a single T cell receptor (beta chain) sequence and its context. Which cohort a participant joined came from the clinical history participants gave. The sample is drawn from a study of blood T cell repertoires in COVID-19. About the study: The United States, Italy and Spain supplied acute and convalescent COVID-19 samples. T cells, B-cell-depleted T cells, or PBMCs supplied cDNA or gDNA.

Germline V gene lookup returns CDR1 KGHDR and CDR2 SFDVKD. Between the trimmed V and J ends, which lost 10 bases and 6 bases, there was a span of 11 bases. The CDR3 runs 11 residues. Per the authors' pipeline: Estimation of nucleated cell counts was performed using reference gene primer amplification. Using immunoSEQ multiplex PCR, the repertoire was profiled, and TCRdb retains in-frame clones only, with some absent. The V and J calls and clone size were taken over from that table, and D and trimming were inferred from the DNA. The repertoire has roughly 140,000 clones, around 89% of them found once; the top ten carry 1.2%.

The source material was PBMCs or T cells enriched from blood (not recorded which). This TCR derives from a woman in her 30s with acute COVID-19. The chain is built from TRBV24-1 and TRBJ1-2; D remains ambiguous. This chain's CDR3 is CATNDGDGYTF. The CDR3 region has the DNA TGTGCCACTAATGACGGGGATGGCTACACCTTC.